These 26 T cell receptor beta chains share one sample of origin, sequenced in a study of resident and recirculating memory T cells in vitiligo. Libraries were prepared by immunoSEQ multiplex PCR; TCRdb keeps only in-frame clonotypes and omits some of them. The sample has around 43,000 clones; 85% to 95% are singletons. Source material: blood. The receptors derive from a male donor with vitiligo.

This rearrangement joins TRBV30 to TRBJ1-1, with 8 bases aligning to TRBD1. V was pared by 2 bases and J by 6 bases, with 11 bases of the junction left unmatched. Germline CDR1 reads GTSNPN; CDR2 reads SVGIG (reference sequence). This CDR3 has 15 amino acids. CDR3 DNA: TGTGCCTGGAGTTTCCTACAGGGGGGTATAGCTGAAGCTTTCTTT. This sequence encodes CAWSFLQGGIAEAFF.

The genes are TRBV4-1 and TRBJ2-7; 9 bases fit TRBD2. The ends lost 2 bases at V and 2 bases at J; junction bases unmatched: 4. The CDR3 loop spans 15 amino acids. Germline V CDR1 and CDR2: MGHRA, YSYEKL. The DNA for the CDR3 is TGCGCCAGCAGCCAATCAAGCGGGGGGACCTACGAGCAGTACTTC. Its protein is CASSQSSGGTYEQYF.

V usage is TRBV6-5 and J usage is TRBJ2-7, with TRBD2 as a possible D gene (6 bases). Germline V gene lookup returns CDR1 MNHEY and CDR2 SVGAGI. Trimming pared 11 bases from V and 3 bases from J, leaving 14 bases between. The CDR3 is 12 amino acids. The CDR3 nucleotides are TGTGCCGTACGGGACTTAAACTACGAGCAGTACTTC. This encodes CAVRDLNYEQYF.

This rearrangement joins TRBV7-9 to TRBJ1-3; D uncertain. The germline gives CDR1 SEHNR, CDR2 FQNEAQ (reference sequence). The CDR3 runs to 12 residues. The V end was cut by 2 bases, the J end by 9 bases, with 8 bases between. The CDR3 nucleotides are TGTGCCAGCAGCTTAAGGGAGAGCACCATATATTTT. Its translation: CASSLRESTIYF.

The chain combines TRBV7-8 with TRBJ1-1, with 8 bases fitting TRBD1. CDR3 length equals 15 residues. Germline-derived CDR1 and CDR2 are SGHVS and FQNEAQ. The trim removed 2 bases at V and 1 base at J, leaving 3 bases unmatched. The CDR3 reads CASSLLTGANTEAFF. CDR3 in DNA: TGTGCCAGCAGCTTATTGACAGGGGCGAACACTGAAGCTTTCTTT.

V is TRBV9 and J is TRBJ1-1, with 7 bases identical to TRBD1. This CDR3 has 14 amino acids. Per the germline V gene, CDR1 is SGDLS and CDR2 is YYNGEE. V dropped 3 bases and J dropped 5; count of bases not matched to a gene: 7. CDR3 bases: TGTGCCAGCAGCGAGACAGGGCTTCGGACTGAAGCTTTCTTT. It is translated as CASSETGLRTEAFF.

The gene calls are TRBV7-6 and TRBJ1-1; D might be TRBD1 (6 bases). CDR3 length equals 13 residues. CDR1 is SGHVS and CDR2 is FNYEAQ in the germline V gene. Trimming pared 6 bases from V and 1 base from J, leaving 9 bases between. As DNA, the CDR3 is TGTGCCAGCAGAGGACAGCAGAACACTGAAGCTTTCTTT. Protein product: CASRGQQNTEAFF.

The chain recombines TRBV5-1 with TRBJ1-3; tentative D call: TRBD1 (5 bases). Trimming took off 4 bases at V and 2 bases at J, with 10 bases between the two ends. Germline V gene sequence: CDR1 SGHRS, CDR2 YFSETQ. The CDR3 runs 14 residues. DNA of the CDR3: TGCGCCAGCAGCCTCGCGGGGGCTGGAAACACCATATATTTT. It yields the protein CASSLAGAGNTIYF.

By frequency in the sample, this clone is medium-sized. The CDR3: CASSRDSGTDTQYF. As DNA, the CDR3 is TGTGCCAGCAGCCGAGACAGCGGCACAGATACGCAGTATTTT. The chain employs TRBV7-2 and TRBJ2-3; D might be TRBD1 (5 bases). CDR1 is SGHTA, CDR2 FQGNSA, per germline. Trimming took off 5 bases at V and 1 base at J, with 10 bases between the two ends. The CDR3 sequence is 14 residues long.

This chain joins TRBV6-1 and TRBJ2-7; 8 bases align to TRBD2. V was clipped by 10 bases and J by 0 bases; unmatched bases: 11. This CDR3 is built from 15 residues. Germline CDR1 is MNHNS and CDR2 is SASEGT. Here the CDR3 reads CATVLSGGGSYEQYF. The CDR3 coding sequence is TGTGCCACCGTCCTAAGCGGGGGCGGCTCCTACGAGCAGTACTTC.

The chain links TRBV4-1 to TRBJ1-2; 9 bases are a match to TRBD1. The CDR3 has 14 amino acids. CDR1 and CDR2 from the germline V gene are MGHRA and YSYEKL. J lost 9 bases, V lost 2 bases, and 7 bases had no gene match. In DNA form, the CDR3 reads TGCGCCAGCAGCCAACCGGGACAGGGCCGTCGCTACACCTTC. It translates to CASSQPGQGRRYTF.

The chain carries TRBV9 and TRBJ2-5; a possible D gene is TRBD2 (6 bases). V lost 1 base and J 7 bases, leaving 26 bases between the germline ends. The CDR3 has 18 amino acids. CDR1 and CDR2 (germline): SGDLS, YYNGEE. The CDR3 bases are TGTGCCAGCAGCGTAAGGGTATATCCGCGGGGTTCCGCGGGGACCCAGTACTTC. This sequence encodes CASSVRVYPRGSAGTQYF. The full variable domain, its missing parts supplied by reference TRBV9 and TRBJ2-5, is DSGVTQTPKHLITATGQRVTLRCSPRSGDLSVYWYQQSLDQGLQFLIQYYNGEERAKGNILERFSAQQFPDLHSELNLSSLELGDSALYFCASSVRVYPRGSAGTQYFGPGTRLLVL.

This clone came up once. The gene calls are TRBV7-6 and TRBJ2-5; D possibly corresponds to TRBD2 (5 bases). The CDR3 is 15 amino acids. Per the germline V gene, CDR1 is SGHVS and CDR2 is FNYEAQ. V dropped 5 bases and J dropped 1 base, with 14 bases sitting between them. The chain's CDR3 is CASSPGWGIQETQYF. The DNA of the CDR3 is TGTGCCAGCAGCCCGGGGTGGGGAATCCAAGAGACCCAGTACTTC.

The genes are TRBV19 and TRBJ1-1, with D hard to call. CDR1 LNHDA and CDR2 SQIVND come from the germline V gene (reference sequence). V gave up 3 bases and J gave up 4 bases, with 18 bases separating them. This CDR3 has 16 residues. The CDR3 DNA sequence: TGTGCCAGTAGTATTTACCCCCGCGGCCGGGGCACTGAAGCTTTCTTT. Protein sequence: CASSIYPRGRGTEAFF.

The V and J genes are TRBV27 and TRBJ2-7; D is possibly TRBD1 (6 bases). The CDR3 runs 15 residues. Trimming took off 1 base at V and 2 bases at J, with 12 bases between the two ends. The germline V gene has CDR1 MNHEY and CDR2 SMNVEV (reference sequence). CDR3 in amino acids: CASSLLGHLPYEQYF. The CDR3 bases are TGTGCCAGCAGTTTATTGGGACACTTACCCTACGAGCAGTACTTC.

The chain links TRBV13 to TRBJ2-3, with 11 nucleotides matching TRBD2. Losses at the gene ends were 8 bases for V and 0 bases for J; bases not matched to a gene: 10. The CDR3 is made up of 17 amino acids. CDR1 and CDR2 from the germline V gene are PRHDT and FYEKMQ (reference sequence). The CDR3 coding sequence is TGTGCCAGCCAGGTCCGGCTAGCGGGGGGAAGCACAGATACGCAGTATTTT. Translating gives CASQVRLAGGSTDTQYF.

This rearrangement joins TRBV30 to TRBJ1-6; tentative D call: TRBD1 (6 bases). Germline V gives CDR1 GTSNPN, CDR2 SVGIG (reference sequence). The CDR3 length is 15 residues. Trimming stripped 3 bases from V and 12 bases from J, with 21 bases between. The chain's CDR3 is CAWSDFPGQLVPLHF. The CDR3 DNA follows: TGTGCCTGGAGCGACTTCCCCGGACAGTTGGTACCCCTCCACTTT.

This clone showed up just a few times. This sequence joins TRBV14 and TRBJ2-3; D possibly corresponds to TRBD1 (5 bases). V lost 4 bases to trimming and J lost 2 bases, with 10 bases between them. Germline V gene sequence: CDR1 SGHDN, CDR2 FVKESK. The CDR3 is 14 residues long. The CDR3 sequence: CASSPGHLTDTQYF. As DNA, the CDR3 is TGTGCCAGCAGCCCCGGACACCTCACAGATACGCAGTATTTT.

This clone appeared a few times. V gene TRBV2 combines with J gene TRBJ1-5, with 7 bases aligning to TRBD1. The CDR3 runs to 13 residues. J was trimmed by 3 bases and V by 8 bases; bases with no gene match: 4. In germline, CDR1 is SNHLY, CDR2 FYNNEI. The CDR3 spells CASSGQVNQPQHF. The CDR3 nucleotides read TGTGCCAGCTCCGGACAGGTCAATCAGCCCCAGCATTTT. The entire variable domain, with the rest obtained from reference TRBV2 and TRBJ1-5, is as follows: EPEVTQTPSHQVTQMGQEVILRCVPISNHLYFYWYRQILGQKVEFLVSFYNNEISEKSEIFDDQFSVERPDGSNFTLKIRSTKLEDSAMYFCASSGQVNQPQHFGDGTRLSIL.

The chain carries TRBV6-6 and TRBJ2-1; D might be TRBD2 (6 bases). Trimming cost V 5 bases and J 10 bases, with 9 bases left between them. The length of the CDR3 is 11 residues. Germline V gives CDR1 MNHNY, CDR2 SVGAGI (reference sequence). Here the CDR3 reads CASSDGREQFF. CDR3 DNA: TGTGCCAGCAGTGATGGGAGGGAGCAGTTCTTC.

This chain joins TRBV6-1 and TRBJ2-7; 7 nucleotides line up with TRBD1. This CDR3 region has 12 residues. Trimming removed 6 bases from V and 7 bases from J; junction bases left unmatched: 6. CDR1 is MNHNS, CDR2 SASEGT, per germline. CDR3 sequence: CASRPTGEEQYF. In nucleotides, the CDR3 is TGTGCCAGCAGACCCACAGGGGAAGAGCAGTACTTC.

V gene TRBV7-9 combines with J gene TRBJ1-2; tentative D call: TRBD1 (5 bases). Germline V gene data show CDR1 as SEHNR and CDR2 as FQNEAQ (reference sequence). Trimming cost V 5 bases and J 0 bases, with 13 bases left between them. The CDR3 has 15 amino acids. The CDR3 DNA sequence: TGTGCCAGCAGCCCTACGCTGACAGCTAACTATGGCTACACCTTC. It translates to CASSPTLTANYGYTF.

V and J are TRBV5-6 and TRBJ2-4; TRBD2 might be the D (5 bases). Trimming took off 4 bases at V and 0 bases at J, with 11 bases between the two ends. CDR3 size: 15 residues. Germline CDR1 SGHDT, CDR2 YYEEEE. The chain's CDR3 is CASSPGFLAKNIQYF. The CDR3 DNA reads as TGTGCCAGCAGCCCGGGGTTTCTAGCCAAAAACATTCAGTACTTC.

V usage is TRBV19 and J usage is TRBJ1-2; D is uncertain. The CDR3 contains 13 residues. The V end was cut by 3 bases, the J end by 1 base, with 6 bases between. Per germline, CDR1 LNHDA and CDR2 SQIVND (reference sequence). The CDR3 reads CASSINFNYGYTF. For the CDR3, the DNA is TGTGCCAGTAGTATTAACTTTAACTATGGCTACACCTTC.

The rearrangement uses TRBV21-1 and TRBJ2-7; TRBD1 is the table's D call, not checked against the DNA. TRBV21-1 counts as a pseudogene. This CDR3 spans 16 amino acids. CDR3 region: CASSCGRGDRGHRQYF. The CDR3, as DNA: TGTGCCAGCAGCTGTGGGAGGGGGGACAGGGGGCATCGGCAGTACTTC.

V gene TRBV11-2 combines with J gene TRBJ2-3, with 11 nucleotides matching TRBD2. The germline gives CDR1 SGHAT, CDR2 FQNNGV. J lost 4 bases, V lost 5 bases, and 11 bases had no gene match. This CDR3 has 17 residues. For the CDR3, the DNA is TGTGCCAGCAGCGCTCCAGTAGCGGGGGGGCCCGCAGATACGCAGTATTTT. It yields the protein CASSAPVAGGPADTQYF.